Sequencing of this TCR beta chain was carried out in a study of blood T cell repertoires in COVID-19. The wider study: The samples span acute and convalescent COVID-19 from the United States, Italy and Spain.

Authors' processing steps: Amplifying reference gene primers gave estimates of nucleated cell counts. TCRdb keeps only in-frame clones here, not all; method: immunoSEQ multiplex PCR. The DNA was the basis for D and trimming; V, J and clone size are from that table. The profile covers over 250,000 clones, with 65% to 85% appearing a single time and approximately 1.5% taken by the ten largest. The germline V gene encodes CDR1 SGHRS and CDR2 YFSETQ. Trimming stripped 2 bases from V and 6 bases from J, with 11 bases between. The CDR3 contains 14 residues. The material sequenced was peripheral blood. This sequence joins TRBV5-1 and TRBJ1-4; the D gene is possibly TRBD1 (6 bases). This clonotype originated in a human donor with COVID-19, enrolled during active disease. The donor label of this sample is uncertain. CDR3 sequence: CASSLGGGDEKLFF. The CDR3 DNA reads as TGCGCCAGCAGCTTAGGGGGTGGCGATGAAAAACTGTTTTTT.